The next 30 T cell receptor beta chains were all read from a single sample in a study of identical twins. TCRdb ran MiXCR on the 5' RACE reads and lists one entry per CDR3 protein. The profile covers fewer than 250,000 distinct CDR3 sequences, with roughly a tenth appearing a single time and around 5% taken by the ten largest. The material sequenced was memory (CD45RO+) T cells sorted from blood. The receptor source for this set is a woman aged 18 to 35 in good health.

This rearrangement joins TRBV7-3 to TRBJ2-5, with D possibly called TRBD1 or TRBD2 (5 bases each). Per germline, CDR1 SGHTA and CDR2 FQGTGA. The CDR3 length is 13 residues. Trimming shortened V by 6 bases and J by 4 bases, and 12 bases separated the two germline ends. The CDR3 DNA is TGTGCCAGCAGTCCAGATGGGGGAGAGACCCAGTACTTC. It codes for CASSPDGGETQYF.

This clonotype was counted at least ten times. The genes are TRBV14 and TRBJ2-2; no firm D call. V was trimmed by 3 bases and J by 4 bases, leaving 9 bases between them. CDR1 is SGHDN and CDR2 is FVKESK in the germline V gene. The CDR3 has 14 residues. The CDR3 loop reads CASSHRGSTGELFF. CDR3 bases: TGTGCCAGCAGCCATAGAGGAAGCACCGGGGAGCTGTTTTTT. Looking up the rest from reference TRBV14 and TRBJ2-2 gives the full variable domain: EAGVTQFPSHSVIEKGQTVTLRCDPISGHDNLYWYRRVMGKEIKFLLHFVKESKQDESGMPNNRFLAERTGGTYSTLKVQPAELEDSGVYFCASSHRGSTGELFFGEGSRLTVL.

This clonotype was counted at least ten times. The chain joins TRBV15 to TRBJ1-1; maybe TRBD1 (6 bases). Trimming removed 0 bases at V and 0 bases at J, with 8 bases between. CDR1 is LNHNV, CDR2 YYDKDF, per germline (reference sequence). The CDR3 sequence is 15 residues long. The DNA of the CDR3 is TGTGCCACCAGCAGAGAAAAGGGGGTGAACACTGAAGCTTTCTTT. It encodes CATSREKGVNTEAFF.

This clonotype was counted ten times or more. This chain joins TRBV7-9 and TRBJ1-1; D is unresolved. Germline assignment: CDR1 SEHNR and CDR2 FQNEAQ (reference sequence). CDR3 length equals 14 residues. With 5 bases removed from V and 1 base from J, the gap between germline ends came to 11 bases. The CDR3 region is CASSLESPNTEAFF. CDR3 sequence (DNA): TGTGCCAGCAGCCTGGAGTCTCCGAACACTGAAGCTTTCTTT.

This clonotype was detected only a few times. V and J are TRBV3-1 and TRBJ1-5; D gene ambiguous. This CDR3 is 13 amino acids long. The V gene lost 0 bases and the J gene lost 6 bases, with 6 bases spanning the gap. Germline V gene lookup returns CDR1 LGHDT and CDR2 YNNKEL (reference sequence). The CDR3 DNA follows: TGTGCCAGCAGCCAAGATCCCAGTCAGCCCCAGCATTTT. Protein product: CASSQDPSQPQHF. Variable domain in full (rest from reference TRBV3-1 and TRBJ1-5): DTAVSQTPKYLVTQMGNDKSIKCEQNLGHDTMYWYKQDSKKFLKIMFSYNNKELIINETVPNRFSPKSPDKAHLNLHINSLELGDSAVYFCASSQDPSQPQHFGDGTRLSIL.

V and J are TRBV20-1 and TRBJ2-7; D is perhaps TRBD1 (5 bases). Trimming removed 4 bases from V and 5 bases from J, with 24 bases in between. Germline-derived CDR1 and CDR2 are DFQATT and SNEGSKA (reference sequence). The CDR3 has 16 amino acids. Here the CDR3 reads CSATLDTYLSDHEQYF. In DNA, the CDR3 is TGCAGTGCTACCCTGGACACTTACTTATCGGACCACGAGCAGTACTTC.

The rearrangement joins TRBV18 to TRBJ2-6; D is unclear. Per germline, CDR1 KGHSH and CDR2 LQKENI. Trimming took 3 bases from V and 0 from J, leaving 12 bases between them. This CDR3 has 17 amino acids. CDR3 region: CASSPRQDASGANVLTF. CDR3 nucleotide sequence: TGTGCCAGCTCACCGAGGCAGGATGCCTCTGGGGCCAACGTCCTGACTTTC.

The V and J genes are TRBV10-3 and TRBJ1-1, with D possibly matching TRBD1 (5 bases). Germline-derived CDR1 and CDR2 are ENHRY and SYGVKD. Trimming took off 4 bases at V and 7 bases at J, with 10 bases between the two ends. The CDR3 sequence is 12 residues long. The CDR3 loop is CAISGGRGEAFF. CDR3 coding DNA: TGTGCCATCAGTGGGGGACGGGGTGAAGCTTTCTTT.

This clonotype has just a few counts. The chain combines TRBV21-1 with TRBJ2-2. TRBV21-1 is a listed pseudogene. The CDR3 runs 11 residues. CDR3 nucleotides: TGTGCCAGCAGCAAGATAAAGGAGCTGTTTTTT. It specifies CASSKIKELFF.

At least ten counts were recorded for this clonotype. V usage is TRBV12-3 or TRBV12-4 and J usage is TRBJ2-1, with 9 bases lining up with TRBD2. The CDR3 consists of 16 residues. With 6 bases clipped from V and 3 bases from J, the junction kept 9 bases outside the gene matches. CDR3 protein: CASRPSSGALYNEQFF. The CDR3 DNA sequence: TGTGCCAGCAGACCCTCTAGCGGGGCCCTCTACAATGAGCAGTTCTTC.

This clonotype was observed many times. V and J are TRBV12-3 or TRBV12-4 and TRBJ2-2; TRBD2 agrees at 7 bases. There are 15 residues in the CDR3. V was pared by 2 bases and J by 3 bases, with 3 bases of the junction left unmatched. CDR3 loop: CASSLRLADTGELFF. The CDR3 region has the DNA TGTGCCAGCAGTTTACGACTAGCCGACACCGGGGAGCTGTTTTTT.

This clonotype was counted only a few times. This chain uses TRBV6-1 with TRBJ2-1, with 8 bases that match TRBD1. From germline, CDR1 is MNHNS and CDR2 SASEGT. This CDR3 has 16 amino acids. V lost 6 bases and J lost 4; bases outside the gene matches: 11. The CDR3 DNA follows: TGTGCCAGCAGGGGACGAACGACAGGGGCTTACAATGAGCAGTTCTTC. Amino acids: CASRGRTTGAYNEQFF.

This clonotype came up many times. The CDR3 DNA sequence: TGTGCCAGCAGCCAATTATTGGTCGGACAGGGGGCGAGCGATGAGCAGTTCTTC. Protein: CASSQLLVGQGASDEQFF. V gene TRBV7-3 combines with J gene TRBJ2-1, with 11 bases identical to TRBD1. There are 18 residues in the CDR3. Unmatched junction bases numbered 17, after V lost 5 bases and J lost 8 bases. The germline V gene encodes CDR1 SGHTA and CDR2 FQGTGA. Complete variable domain (other parts from reference TRBV7-3 and TRBJ2-1): GAGVSQTPSNKVTEKGKYVELRCDPISGHTALYWYRQSLGQGPEFLIYFQGTGAADDSGLPNDRFFAVRPEGSVSTLKIQRTERGDSAVYLCASSQLLVGQGASDEQFFGPGTRLTVL.

This clonotype was seen a few times. The CDR3 loop reads CASRVQETYNEQFF. The CDR3 DNA sequence: TGTGCCAGCAGGGTTCAGGAGACCTACAATGAGCAGTTCTTC. The rearrangement joins TRBV12-3 or TRBV12-4 to TRBJ2-1; D gene ambiguous. The CDR3 consists of 14 residues. Trimming left V 6 bases short and J 2 bases short, with 11 bases between.

This clonotype was found a few times. The rearrangement links TRBV20-1 to TRBJ1-1, with 7 bases fitting TRBD1. The CDR3 is 12 residues long. The germline CDR1 and CDR2 sequences are DFQATT and SNEGSKA (reference sequence). The junction had 5 bases not matched to a gene; V was cut back by 6 bases and J by 4 bases. Here the CDR3 reads CSASAGGTEAFF. In nucleotides, the CDR3 is TGCAGTGCCAGTGCAGGGGGCACTGAAGCTTTCTTT.

This clonotype was detected ten times or more. This chain joins TRBV12-3 or TRBV12-4 and TRBJ2-2; 12 bases line up with TRBD1. V was pared by 5 bases and J by 6 bases, with 7 bases of the junction left unmatched. The CDR3 length is 16 residues. CDR3: CASSLGGQGAAGELFF. CDR3 coding DNA: TGTGCCAGCAGTCTGGGGGGACAGGGGGCTGCCGGGGAGCTGTTTTTT.

This clonotype was observed at least ten times. The chain combines TRBV2 with TRBJ2-3; TRBD1 or TRBD2 may be the D gene (5 bases each). The CDR3 extends over 13 amino acids. V was cut by 8 bases and J by 5 bases, with 14 bases left in between. From germline, CDR1 is SNHLY and CDR2 FYNNEI. As DNA, the CDR3 is TGTGCCAGCCGTCTGCCGGGGCAAGATACGCAGTATTTT. Amino acid sequence: CASRLPGQDTQYF.

V usage is TRBV6-5 and J usage is TRBJ2-5; 7 bases are a match to TRBD2. V lost 2 bases to trimming and J lost 3 bases; unmatched junction nucleotides: 3. The CDR3 contains 14 residues. Germline CDR1 and CDR2: MNHEY and SVGAGI. The chain's CDR3 is CASSYGTSEETQYF. The CDR3 coding sequence is TGTGCCAGCAGTTACGGTACTAGCGAAGAGACCCAGTACTTC.

The chain carries TRBV7-9 and TRBJ2-3, with 8 bases fitting TRBD1. With V trimmed by 5 bases and J by 7 bases, 8 bases remained unmatched. The CDR3 is made up of 14 amino acids. From germline, CDR1 is SEHNR and CDR2 FQNEAQ (reference sequence). The CDR3 reads CASSPWTGPHTQYF. The CDR3 DNA sequence: TGTGCCAGCAGCCCGTGGACAGGGCCTCATACGCAGTATTTT. The whole variable domain, remainder taken from reference TRBV7-9 and TRBJ2-3, is DTGVSQNPRHKITKRGQNVTFRCDPISEHNRLYWYRQTLGQGPEFLTYFQNEAQLEKSRLLSDRFSAERPKGSFSTLEIQRTEQGDSAMYLCASSPWTGPHTQYFGPGTRLTVL.

The genes are TRBV14 and TRBJ1-1, with no clear D. V gave up 1 base and J gave up 1 base, with 13 bases separating them. The germline V gene has CDR1 SGHDN and CDR2 FVKESK. The CDR3 has 16 amino acids. The CDR3 DNA reads as TGTGCCAGCAGCCAAGGGATCAACAGCAGGAACACTGAAGCTTTCTTT. Encoded protein: CASSQGINSRNTEAFF.

This clonotype was picked up a small number of times. The chain is built from TRBV6-1 and TRBJ1-2, with D possibly TRBD1 on 5 matching bases. The V end was cut by 5 bases, the J end by 1 base, with 8 bases between. Germline CDR1 reads MNHNS; CDR2 reads SASEGT. This CDR3 is built from 13 residues. In DNA form, the CDR3 reads TGTGCCAGCAGTCCCAGGGATAACTATGGCTACACCTTC. Residues: CASSPRDNYGYTF.

This clonotype was recorded a few times. The V and J genes are TRBV20-1 and TRBJ2-1; 8 bases map to TRBD1. CDR3 length: 16 amino acids. Germline lookup yields CDR1 DFQATT and CDR2 SNEGSKA (reference sequence). Trimming took 5 bases from V and 3 from J; bases not matched to a gene: 12. CDR3 coding DNA: TGCAGTGCTTTTCACGCGACAGGGGCACTCTACAATGAGCAGTTCTTC. It is translated as CSAFHATGALYNEQFF.

The rearrangement joins TRBV29-1 to TRBJ2-7; D is unclear. From germline, CDR1 is SQVTM and CDR2 ANQGSEA. The CDR3 extends over 13 amino acids. Trimming shortened V by 0 bases and J by 3 bases, and 9 bases separated the two germline ends. The chain's CDR3 is CSVEDLNSYEQYF. The CDR3 region has the DNA TGCAGCGTTGAAGATCTTAACAGCTACGAGCAGTACTTC.

This clonotype has a count of ten or more. The V and J genes are TRBV12-3 or TRBV12-4 and TRBJ2-1; D is perhaps TRBD2 (6 bases). Trimming stripped 5 bases from V and 10 bases from J, with 18 bases between. The CDR3 contains 14 residues. CDR3 loop: CASSLGGSGGEQFF. The CDR3, as DNA: TGTGCCAGCAGTCTTGGAGGGAGCGGAGGAGAGCAGTTCTTC.

In this sample, this clonotype turned up a few times. V and J are TRBV20-1 and TRBJ2-3; D is ambiguous. CDR1 is DFQATT and CDR2 is SNEGSKA in the germline V gene (reference sequence). The CDR3 is 10 amino acids. V shed 6 bases and J shed 5 bases, with 6 bases lying between them. CDR3 in DNA: TGCAGTGCGTATCGAGATACGCAGTATTTT. Protein: CSAYRDTQYF.

V gene TRBV27 combines with J gene TRBJ2-7; D uncertain. The CDR3 totals 14 residues. Germline lookup yields CDR1 MNHEY and CDR2 SMNVEV (reference sequence). V was clipped by 1 base and J by 5 bases, with 12 bases between them. CDR3 protein: CASSLWPNPHEQYF. The DNA of the CDR3 is TGTGCCAGCAGTTTATGGCCTAATCCCCACGAGCAGTACTTC.

A few counts support this clonotype. The chain links TRBV10-1 to TRBJ2-1, with a possible D match to TRBD1 (5 bases). This CDR3 is built from 15 residues. Germline values: CDR1 WNHNN, CDR2 SYGVQD (reference sequence). V was trimmed by 2 bases and J by 8 bases, leaving 16 bases between them. Written as DNA, the CDR3 is TGCGCCAGCAGTGAGGGACACAACCAAATCGATGAGCAGTTCTTC. This sequence encodes CASSEGHNQIDEQFF.

The genes are TRBV12-3 or TRBV12-4 and TRBJ2-1, with D tentatively TRBD2 (6 bases). V lost 7 bases and J lost 3, with 10 bases in between. The CDR3 extends over 13 amino acids. This CDR3 is CASTAGFYNEQFF. In DNA, the CDR3 is TGTGCCAGCACGGCGGGGTTCTACAATGAGCAGTTCTTC.

This clonotype appeared many times. V and J are TRBV4-2 and TRBJ2-7; tentatively, D is TRBD2 (7 bases). CDR1 LGHNA and CDR2 YNFKEQ come from the germline V gene. CDR3 size: 15 residues. Trimming left V 0 bases short and J 3 bases short, with 12 bases between. CDR3 region: CASSQEGGEYYEQYF. The CDR3 nucleotides read TGTGCCAGCAGCCAAGAAGGGGGGGAATACTACGAGCAGTACTTC.

This clonotype was seen only a few times. V and J are TRBV7-2 and TRBJ2-1; D perhaps matches TRBD2 (5 bases). Deletions cut 6 bases from V and 8 bases from J, with 20 bases between. The CDR3 contains 15 residues. Per germline, CDR1 SGHTA and CDR2 FQGNSA. CDR3 DNA: TGTGCCAGCAGTTCCGGACTTAGCAGAGCCCATGAGCAGTTCTTC. Translating it yields CASSSGLSRAHEQFF.